A single T cell receptor (beta chain) is shown here with its context. Its specificity is not known. The sample belongs to a study of vaccination and CD4 T cells after COVID-19. General study points: Post-vaccination reactive clonotypes (median 38) did not differ significantly from post-infection (around 19).

The V end was cut by 1 base, the J end by 4 bases, with 17 bases between. CDR1 and CDR2 (germline): SNHLY, FYNNEI. The CDR3 contains 18 residues. Sequenced with the Oncomine TCR Beta short-read assay was DNA taken from cultured CD4+ T cells. Scientists extracted genomic DNA from CD4+ T cells grown in culture. TCRdb recomputed calls from the PCR reads with MiXCR, one row per CDR3 protein. The sample records some 17,000 distinct CDR3 sequences, 45% being singletons. Indicated treatment: roughly nine-day PBMC culture with coronavirus spike peptide pools or control peptides (ViraFEST assay). This TCR was sampled from a human donor who received a COVID-19 vaccine. The sequenced sample was CD4+ T cells from blood, cultured in vitro, obtained before SARS-CoV-2 vaccination. J is TRBJ2-6 and V is TRBV2; D may be TRBD2 (5 bases). This CDR3 is CASSEGALARSGANVLTF. The CDR3 DNA reads as TGTGCCAGCAGTGAAGGGGCTCTAGCTCGGTCAGGGGCCAACGTCCTGACTTTC.